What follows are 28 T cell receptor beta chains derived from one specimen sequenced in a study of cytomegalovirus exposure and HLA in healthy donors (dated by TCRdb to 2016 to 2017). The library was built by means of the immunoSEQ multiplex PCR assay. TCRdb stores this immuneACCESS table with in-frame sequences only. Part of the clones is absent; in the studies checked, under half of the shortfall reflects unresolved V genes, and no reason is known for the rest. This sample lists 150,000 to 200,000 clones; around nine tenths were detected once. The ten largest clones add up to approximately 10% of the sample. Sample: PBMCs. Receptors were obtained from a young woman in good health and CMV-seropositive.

The CDR3 DNA reads TGTGCCAGCAGCTTAGCCTCAGGAAACACCGGGGAGCTGTTTTTT. Its translation is CASSLASGNTGELFF. The V gene is TRBV7-9, the J gene TRBJ2-2; D gene unclear. The V end was cut by 0 bases, the J end by 2 bases, with 7 bases between. There are 15 residues in the CDR3. The germline V gene encodes CDR1 SEHNR and CDR2 FQNEAQ (reference sequence).

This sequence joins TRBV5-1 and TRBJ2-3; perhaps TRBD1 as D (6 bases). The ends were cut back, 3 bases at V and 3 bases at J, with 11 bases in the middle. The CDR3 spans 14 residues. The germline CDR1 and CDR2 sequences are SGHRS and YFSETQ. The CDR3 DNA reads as TGCGCCAGCAGCTCAGGGGTGGTAACAGATACGCAGTATTTT. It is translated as CASSSGVVTDTQYF.

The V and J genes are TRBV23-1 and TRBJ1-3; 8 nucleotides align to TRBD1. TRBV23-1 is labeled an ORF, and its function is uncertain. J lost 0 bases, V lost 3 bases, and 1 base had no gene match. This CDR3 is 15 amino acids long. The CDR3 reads CASSQGQDSGNTIYF. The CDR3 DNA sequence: TGCGCCAGCAGTCAGGGACAGGACTCTGGAAACACCATATATTTT.

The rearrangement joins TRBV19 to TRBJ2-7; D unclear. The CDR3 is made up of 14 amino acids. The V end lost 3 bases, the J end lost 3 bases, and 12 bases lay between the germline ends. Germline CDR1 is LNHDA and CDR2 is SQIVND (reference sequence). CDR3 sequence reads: CASSMLRHRYEQYF. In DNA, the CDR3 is TGTGCCAGTAGTATGCTCCGACACCGCTACGAGCAGTACTTC.

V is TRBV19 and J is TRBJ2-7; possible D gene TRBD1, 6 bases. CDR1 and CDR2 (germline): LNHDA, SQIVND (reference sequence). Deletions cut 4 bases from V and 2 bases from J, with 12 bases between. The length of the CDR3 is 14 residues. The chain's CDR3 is CASSTQGTPYEQYF. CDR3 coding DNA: TGTGCCAGTAGTACTCAGGGGACGCCCTACGAGCAGTACTTC.

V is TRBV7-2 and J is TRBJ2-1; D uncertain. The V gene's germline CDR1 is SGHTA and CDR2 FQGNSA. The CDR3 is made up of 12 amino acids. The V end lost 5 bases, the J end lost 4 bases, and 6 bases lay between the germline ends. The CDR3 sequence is CASSLLYNEQFF. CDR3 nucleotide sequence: TGTGCCAGCAGCCTTTTATACAATGAGCAGTTCTTC. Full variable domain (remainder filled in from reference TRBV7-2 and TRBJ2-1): GAGVSQSPSNKVTEKGKDVELRCDPISGHTALYWYRQSLGQGLEFLIYFQGNSAPDKSGLPSDRFSAERTGGSVSTLTIQRTQQEDSAVYLCASSLLYNEQFFGPGTRLTVL.

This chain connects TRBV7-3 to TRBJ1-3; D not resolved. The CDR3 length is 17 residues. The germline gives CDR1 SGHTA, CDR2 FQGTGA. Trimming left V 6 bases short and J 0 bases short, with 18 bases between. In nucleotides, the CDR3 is TGTGCCAGCAGGCGGACCCCGGAGGGATACTCTGGAAACACCATATATTTT. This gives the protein CASRRTPEGYSGNTIYF.

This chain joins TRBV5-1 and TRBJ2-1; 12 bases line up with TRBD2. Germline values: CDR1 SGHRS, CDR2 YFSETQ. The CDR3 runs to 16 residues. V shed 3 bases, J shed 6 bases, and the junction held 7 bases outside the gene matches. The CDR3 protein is CASSSTSGRTSNEQFF. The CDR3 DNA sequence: TGCGCCAGCAGCTCAACTAGCGGGAGGACCTCCAATGAGCAGTTCTTC.

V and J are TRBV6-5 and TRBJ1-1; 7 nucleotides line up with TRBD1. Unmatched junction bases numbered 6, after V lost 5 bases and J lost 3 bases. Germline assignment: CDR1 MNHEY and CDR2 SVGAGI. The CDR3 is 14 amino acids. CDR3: CASSLFTGDTEAFF. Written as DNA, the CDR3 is TGTGCCAGCAGTCTATTTACAGGGGACACTGAAGCTTTCTTT.

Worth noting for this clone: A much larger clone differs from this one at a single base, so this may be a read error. As DNA, the CDR3 is TGTGCCAGCAGCTTTGGGGCAGATGTTGTGACCCAGTACTTC. This gives the protein CASSFGADVVTQYF. The chain uses TRBV5-6 and TRBJ2-5; the D gene is possibly TRBD1 (5 bases). Germline assignment: CDR1 SGHDT and CDR2 YYEEEE. This CDR3 spans 14 amino acids. Trimming removed 2 bases at V and 7 bases at J, with 15 bases between.

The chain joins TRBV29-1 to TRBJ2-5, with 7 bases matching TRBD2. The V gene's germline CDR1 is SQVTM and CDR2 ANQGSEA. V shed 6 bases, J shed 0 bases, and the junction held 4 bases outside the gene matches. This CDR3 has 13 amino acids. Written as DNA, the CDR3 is TGCAGCGTAGCGGGACCGTACCAAGAGACCCAGTACTTC. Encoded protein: CSVAGPYQETQYF.

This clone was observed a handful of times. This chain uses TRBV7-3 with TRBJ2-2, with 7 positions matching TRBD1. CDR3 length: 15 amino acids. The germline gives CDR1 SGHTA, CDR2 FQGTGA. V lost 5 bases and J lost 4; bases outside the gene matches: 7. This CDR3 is CASSVTGTPTGELFF. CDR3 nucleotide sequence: TGTGCCAGCAGCGTGACAGGGACACCCACCGGGGAGCTGTTTTTT.

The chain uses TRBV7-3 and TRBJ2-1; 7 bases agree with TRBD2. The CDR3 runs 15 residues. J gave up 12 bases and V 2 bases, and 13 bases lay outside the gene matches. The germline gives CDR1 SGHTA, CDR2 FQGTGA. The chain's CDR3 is CASSLSGGGASVQFF. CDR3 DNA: TGTGCCAGCAGCTTATCCGGGGGAGGGGCGTCAGTGCAGTTCTTC.

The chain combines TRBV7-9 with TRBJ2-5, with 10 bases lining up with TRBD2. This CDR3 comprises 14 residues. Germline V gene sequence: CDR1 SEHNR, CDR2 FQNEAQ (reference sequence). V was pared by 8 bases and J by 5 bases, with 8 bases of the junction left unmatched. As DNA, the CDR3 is TGTGCCAGCTTTTTAGCGGGAGGCCGGGAGACCCAGTACTTC. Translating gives CASFLAGGRETQYF.

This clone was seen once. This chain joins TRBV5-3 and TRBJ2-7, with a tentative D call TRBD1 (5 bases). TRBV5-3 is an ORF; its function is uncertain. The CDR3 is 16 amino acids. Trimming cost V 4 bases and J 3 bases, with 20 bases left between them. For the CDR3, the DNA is TGTGCCAGAAGCGGGCTAGGAGATGACAGCCTCTACGAGCAGTACTTC. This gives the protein CARSGLGDDSLYEQYF.

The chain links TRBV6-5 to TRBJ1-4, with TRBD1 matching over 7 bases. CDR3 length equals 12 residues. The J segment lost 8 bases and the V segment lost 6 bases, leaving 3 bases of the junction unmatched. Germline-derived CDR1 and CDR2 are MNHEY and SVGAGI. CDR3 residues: CASRGQTEKLFF. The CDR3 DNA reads TGTGCCAGCAGGGGACAGACCGAAAAACTGTTTTTT.

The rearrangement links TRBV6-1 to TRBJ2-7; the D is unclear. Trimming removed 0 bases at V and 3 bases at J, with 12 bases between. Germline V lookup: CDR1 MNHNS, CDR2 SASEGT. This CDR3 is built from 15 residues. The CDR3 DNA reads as TGTGCCAGCAGTGAAGCGCTTCAGACTTTCTACGAGCAGTACTTC. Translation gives CASSEALQTFYEQYF.

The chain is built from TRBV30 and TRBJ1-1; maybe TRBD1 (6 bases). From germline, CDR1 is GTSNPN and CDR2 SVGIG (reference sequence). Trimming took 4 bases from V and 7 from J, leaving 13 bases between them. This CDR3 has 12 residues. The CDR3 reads CAWTTGGREAFF. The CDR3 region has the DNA TGTGCCTGGACCACGGGGGGCCGTGAAGCTTTCTTT.

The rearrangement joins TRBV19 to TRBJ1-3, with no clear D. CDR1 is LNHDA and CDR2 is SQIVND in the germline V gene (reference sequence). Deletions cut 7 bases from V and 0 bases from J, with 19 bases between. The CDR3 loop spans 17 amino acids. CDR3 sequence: CASTPTPLMRSGNTIYF. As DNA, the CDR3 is TGTGCCAGTACCCCGACACCATTGATGCGCTCTGGAAACACCATATATTTT.

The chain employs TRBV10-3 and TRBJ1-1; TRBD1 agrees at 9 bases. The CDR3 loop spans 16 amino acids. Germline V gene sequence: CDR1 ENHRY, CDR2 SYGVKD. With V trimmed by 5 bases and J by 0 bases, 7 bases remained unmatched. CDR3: CAISTGTGTMNTEAFF. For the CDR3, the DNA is TGTGCCATCAGTACCGGGACAGGGACGATGAACACTGAAGCTTTCTTT.

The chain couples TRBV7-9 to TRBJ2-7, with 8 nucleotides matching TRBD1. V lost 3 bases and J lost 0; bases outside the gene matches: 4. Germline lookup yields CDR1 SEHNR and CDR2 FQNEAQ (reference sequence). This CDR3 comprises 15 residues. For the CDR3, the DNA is TGTGCCAGCAGCTTTCAGGGGGCACTCTCCTACGAGCAGTACTTC. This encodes CASSFQGALSYEQYF.

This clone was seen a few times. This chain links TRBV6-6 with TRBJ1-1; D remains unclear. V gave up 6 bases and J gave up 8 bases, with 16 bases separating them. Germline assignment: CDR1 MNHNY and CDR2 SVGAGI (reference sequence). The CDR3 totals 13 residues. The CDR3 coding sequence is TGTGCCAGCAGGGGAGCTACGGCACGAGAAGCTTTCTTT. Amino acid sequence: CASRGATAREAFF.

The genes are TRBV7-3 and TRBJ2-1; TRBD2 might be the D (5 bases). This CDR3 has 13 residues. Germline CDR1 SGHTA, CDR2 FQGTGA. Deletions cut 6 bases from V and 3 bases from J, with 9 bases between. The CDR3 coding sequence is TGTGCCAGCAGAAAGCGGCTCTACAATGAGCAGTTCTTC. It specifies CASRKRLYNEQFF.

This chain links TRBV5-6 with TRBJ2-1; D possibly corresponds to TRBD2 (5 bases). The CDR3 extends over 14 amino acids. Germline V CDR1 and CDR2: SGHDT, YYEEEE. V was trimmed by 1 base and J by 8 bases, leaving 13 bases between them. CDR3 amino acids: CASSLWTAHHEQFF. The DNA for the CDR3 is TGTGCCAGCAGCTTGTGGACTGCCCACCATGAGCAGTTCTTC.

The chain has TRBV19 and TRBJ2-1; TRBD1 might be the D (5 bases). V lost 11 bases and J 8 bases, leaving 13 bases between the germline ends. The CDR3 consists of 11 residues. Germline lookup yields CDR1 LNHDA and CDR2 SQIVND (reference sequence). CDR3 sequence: CACGSRDEQFF. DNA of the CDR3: TGTGCCTGCGGATCCAGGGATGAGCAGTTCTTC. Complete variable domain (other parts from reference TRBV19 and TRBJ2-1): DGGITQSPKYLFRKEGQNVTLSCEQNLNHDAMYWYRQDPGQGLRLIYYSQIVNDFQKGDIAEGYSVSREKKESFPLTVTSAQKNPTAFYLCACGSRDEQFFGPGTRLTVL.

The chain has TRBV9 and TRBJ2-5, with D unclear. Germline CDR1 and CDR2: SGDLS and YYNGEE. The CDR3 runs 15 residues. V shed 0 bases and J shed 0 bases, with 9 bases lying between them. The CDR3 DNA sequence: TGTGCCAGCAGCGTAGGGCGGCGGTACCAAGAGACCCAGTACTTC. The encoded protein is CASSVGRRYQETQYF.

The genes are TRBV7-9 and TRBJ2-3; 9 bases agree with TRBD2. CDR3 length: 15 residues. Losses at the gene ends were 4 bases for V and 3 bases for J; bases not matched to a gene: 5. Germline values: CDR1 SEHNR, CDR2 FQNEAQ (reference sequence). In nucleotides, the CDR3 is TGTGCCAGCAGCTGGGGGACTAGCCTGACAGATACGCAGTATTTT. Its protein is CASSWGTSLTDTQYF.

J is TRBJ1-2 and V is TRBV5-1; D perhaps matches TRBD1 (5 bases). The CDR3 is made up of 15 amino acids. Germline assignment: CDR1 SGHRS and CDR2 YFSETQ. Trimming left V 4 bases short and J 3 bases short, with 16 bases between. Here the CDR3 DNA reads TGCGCCAGCAGCCAAGGACAAAACCGCTACTATGGCTACACCTTC. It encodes CASSQGQNRYYGYTF.